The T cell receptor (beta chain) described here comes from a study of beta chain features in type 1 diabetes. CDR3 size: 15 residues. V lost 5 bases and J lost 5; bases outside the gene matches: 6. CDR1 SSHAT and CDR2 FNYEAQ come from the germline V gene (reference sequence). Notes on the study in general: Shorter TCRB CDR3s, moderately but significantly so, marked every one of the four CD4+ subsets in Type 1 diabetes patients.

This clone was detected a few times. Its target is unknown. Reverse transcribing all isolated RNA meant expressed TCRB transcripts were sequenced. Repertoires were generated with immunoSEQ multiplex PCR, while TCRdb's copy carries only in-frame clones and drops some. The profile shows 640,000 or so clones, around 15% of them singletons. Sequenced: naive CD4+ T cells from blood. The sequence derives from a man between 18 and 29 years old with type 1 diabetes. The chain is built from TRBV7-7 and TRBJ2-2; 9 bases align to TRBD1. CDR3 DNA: TGTGCCAGCAGCCCGGGACAGGGAGGAACCGGGGAGCTGTTTTTT. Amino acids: CASSPGQGGTGELFF.